These 5 T cell receptor beta chains share one sample of origin, sequenced in a study of tumor-infiltrating lymphocytes in oesophageal squamous cell carcinoma. TCRdb fed the PCR reads into MiXCR, producing one record per CDR3 protein. The sample lists roughly 14,000 distinct CDR3 sequences; roughly 50% were seen once. Sample: blood. The source of these receptors is a male donor with esophageal squamous cell carcinoma.

The chain employs TRBV7-6 and TRBJ2-5; D might be TRBD1 (7 bases). Trimming left V 3 bases short and J 11 bases short, with 22 bases between. Germline CDR1 is SGHVS and CDR2 is FNYEAQ. This CDR3 comprises 15 residues. The CDR3 protein is CASSLGGQRSNEQYF. The DNA for the CDR3 is TGTGCCAGCAGCTTGGGGGGACAGCGCAGCAATGAGCAGTACTTC.

About this clonotype itself: At one end, the junction sequence differs from germline, possibly due to a read error. The chain joins TRBV7-3 to TRBJ1-1; no reliable D call. The germline gives CDR1 SGHTA, CDR2 FQGTGA. The CDR3 runs to 14 residues. For the CDR3, the DNA is TGTGCCAGCAGACAAACAGCGAACACCGGGGAGCTGTACTTC. Amino acid sequence: CASRQTANTGELYF.

The V and J genes are TRBV28 and TRBJ2-3; possibly TRBD1 for D (5 bases). Trimming removed 4 bases from V and 1 base from J, with 15 bases in between. This CDR3 has 16 amino acids. Germline CDR1 reads MDHEN; CDR2 reads SYDVKM. The CDR3 loop is CASSSYGQGRTDTQYF. DNA for the CDR3: TGTGCCAGCAGTTCCTACGGTCAGGGCCGCACAGATACGCAGTATTTT.

This clonotype was seen repeatedly, ten times or more. This rearrangement joins TRBV2 to TRBJ2-3; 9 bases fit TRBD2. Germline V CDR1 and CDR2: SNHLY, FYNNEI. J lost 6 bases, V lost 0 bases, and 4 bases had no gene match. The CDR3 contains 15 residues. CDR3 region: CASSEAGTSLDTQYF. Here the CDR3 DNA reads TGTGCCAGCAGTGAAGCGGGGACTAGCTTGGATACGCAGTATTTT.

This rearrangement joins TRBV7-8 to TRBJ2-7, with 9 bases aligning to TRBD2. CDR1 SGHVS and CDR2 FQNEAQ come from the germline V gene. The CDR3 is made up of 19 amino acids. V trimming: 2 bases; J trimming: 0 bases; junction bases outside the gene matches: 14. The CDR3 nucleotides read TGTGCCAGCAGCTTAAAGGGTGGGGCTAGCGGGGCATACTCCTACGAGCAGTACTTC. Protein product: CASSLKGGASGAYSYEQYF.